The TCR beta chain described here comes from a study of tissue T cells after allogeneic stem cell transplantation. Generated by immunoSEQ multiplex PCR, the TCRdb table keeps only in-frame clones and is missing some. This sample has 5,000 to 6,000 clones, with over 60% found just once. The CDR3 loop spans 18 amino acids. Unmatched junction bases numbered 16, after V lost 5 bases and J lost 8 bases. Germline CDR1 and CDR2: SEHNR and FQNEAQ (reference sequence). The sample in question was tissue from the colon, obtained at autopsy. The origin of this receptor is a female donor aged 60 or older with lung cancer. This chain connects TRBV7-9 to TRBJ2-1; 12 nucleotides line up with TRBD2. Here the CDR3 reads CASSRRGTGTSGLDEQFF. The CDR3 DNA sequence: TGTGCCAGCAGCCGACGAGGAACCGGGACTAGCGGGTTGGATGAGCAGTTCTTC.